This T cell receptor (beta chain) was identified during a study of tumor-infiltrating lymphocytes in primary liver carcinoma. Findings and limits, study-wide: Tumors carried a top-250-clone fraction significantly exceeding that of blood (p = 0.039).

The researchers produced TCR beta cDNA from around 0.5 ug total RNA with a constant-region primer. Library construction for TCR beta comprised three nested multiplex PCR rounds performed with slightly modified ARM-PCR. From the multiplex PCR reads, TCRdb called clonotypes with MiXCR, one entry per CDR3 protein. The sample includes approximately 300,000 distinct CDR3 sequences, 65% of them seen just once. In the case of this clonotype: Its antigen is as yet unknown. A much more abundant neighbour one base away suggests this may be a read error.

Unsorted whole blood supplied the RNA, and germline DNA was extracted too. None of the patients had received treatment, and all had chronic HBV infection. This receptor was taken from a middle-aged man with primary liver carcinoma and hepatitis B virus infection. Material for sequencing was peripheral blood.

In DNA, the CDR3 is TGTGCCAGCAGCCACGGGACCCACAGTTCAGGGACCCAGTACTTC. This encodes CASSHGTHSSGTQYF. The chain combines TRBV12-3 or TRBV12-4 with TRBJ2-5, with D tentatively TRBD1 or TRBD2 (5 bases each). With 6 bases removed from V and 7 bases from J, the gap between germline ends came to 21 bases. The CDR3 runs to 15 residues.